This T cell receptor beta chain was sequenced in a study of blood T cell repertoires in COVID-19. Study summary: The United States, Italy and Spain supplied acute and convalescent COVID-19 samples.

The CDR3 extends over 15 amino acids. CDR1 and CDR2 (germline): LNHDA, SQIVND (reference sequence). Trimming removed 5 bases from V and 1 base from J; junction bases left unmatched: 4. Repertoires were generated with immunoSEQ multiplex PCR, while TCRdb's copy carries only in-frame clones and drops some. Of about 270,000 clones listed, around nine tenths are singletons. This clone was counted a single time. Participants came from about two dozen US areas, aged roughly 18 to 89 years. V usage is TRBV19 and J usage is TRBJ2-7, with 11 bases aligning to TRBD1. This TCR was sampled from a woman aged 60-75 years in a cohort exposed to, infected with or recovered from COVID-19 (not recorded which). The sample taken for sequencing was PBMCs or T cells enriched from blood (not recorded which). CDR3 DNA: TGTGCCAGTAGTGTCCGGGACAGGGGGTCCTACGAGCAGTACTTC. Its protein product is CASSVRDRGSYEQYF.